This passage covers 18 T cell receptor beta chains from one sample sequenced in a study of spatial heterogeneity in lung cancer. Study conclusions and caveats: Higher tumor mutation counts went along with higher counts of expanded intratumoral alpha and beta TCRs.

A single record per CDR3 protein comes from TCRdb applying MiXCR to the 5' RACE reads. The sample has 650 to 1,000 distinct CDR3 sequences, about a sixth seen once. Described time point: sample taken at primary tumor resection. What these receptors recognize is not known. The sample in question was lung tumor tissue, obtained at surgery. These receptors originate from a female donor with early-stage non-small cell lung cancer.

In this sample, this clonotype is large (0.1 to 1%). Here the CDR3 reads CASSPPRGPQHF. In DNA form, the CDR3 reads TGTGCCAGCAGTCCCCCCCGGGGGCCCCAGCATTTT. The chain is built from TRBV28 and TRBJ1-5; D gene ambiguous. This CDR3 has 12 amino acids. V lost 5 bases, J lost 9 bases, and 11 bases lay in between. Germline V lookup: CDR1 MDHEN, CDR2 SYDVKM.

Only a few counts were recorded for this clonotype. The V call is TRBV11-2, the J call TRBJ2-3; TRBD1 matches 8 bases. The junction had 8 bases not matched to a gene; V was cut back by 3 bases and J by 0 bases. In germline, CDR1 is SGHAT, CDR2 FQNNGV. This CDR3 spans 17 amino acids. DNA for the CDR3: TGTGCCAGCAGCTTCTCCGGGACAGGCGTAAGCACAGATACGCAGTATTTT. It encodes CASSFSGTGVSTDTQYF.

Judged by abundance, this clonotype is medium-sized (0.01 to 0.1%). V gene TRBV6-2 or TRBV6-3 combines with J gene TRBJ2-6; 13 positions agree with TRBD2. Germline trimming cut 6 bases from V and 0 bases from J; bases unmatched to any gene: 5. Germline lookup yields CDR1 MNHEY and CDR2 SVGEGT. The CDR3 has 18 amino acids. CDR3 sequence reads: CASRTSGRGSSGANVLTF. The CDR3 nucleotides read TGTGCCAGCAGAACTAGCGGGAGGGGTAGCTCTGGGGCCAACGTCCTGACTTTC.

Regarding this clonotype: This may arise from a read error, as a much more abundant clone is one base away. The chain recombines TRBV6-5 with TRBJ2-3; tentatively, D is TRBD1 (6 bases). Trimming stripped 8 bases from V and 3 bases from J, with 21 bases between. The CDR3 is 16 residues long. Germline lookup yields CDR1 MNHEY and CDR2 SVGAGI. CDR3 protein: CASFPRPGHQTDTQYF. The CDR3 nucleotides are TGTGCCAGCTTCCCTCGACCGGGACATCAAACAGATACGCAGTATTTT.

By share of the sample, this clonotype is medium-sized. The CDR3 loop reads CASSLVTVNTEAFF. The CDR3 DNA is TGTGCCAGCAGCTTAGTAACGGTTAACACTGAAGCTTTCTTT. The genes are TRBV7-2 and TRBJ1-1, with D unresolved. V was clipped by 1 base and J by 2 bases, with 8 bases between them. The germline V gene encodes CDR1 SGHTA and CDR2 FQGNSA. CDR3 length equals 14 residues.

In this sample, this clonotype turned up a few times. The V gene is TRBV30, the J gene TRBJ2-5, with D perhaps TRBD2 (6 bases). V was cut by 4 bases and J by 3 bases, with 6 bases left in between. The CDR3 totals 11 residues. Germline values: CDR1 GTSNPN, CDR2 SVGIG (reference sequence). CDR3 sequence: CAWKREETQYF. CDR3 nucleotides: TGTGCCTGGAAGCGGGAAGAGACCCAGTACTTC.

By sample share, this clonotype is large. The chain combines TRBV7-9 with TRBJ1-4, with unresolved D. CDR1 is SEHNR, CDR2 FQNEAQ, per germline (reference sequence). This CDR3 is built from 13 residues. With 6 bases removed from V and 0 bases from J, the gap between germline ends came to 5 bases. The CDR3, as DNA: TGTGCCAGCAGGTTGACAACTAATGAAAAACTGTTTTTT. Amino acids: CASRLTTNEKLFF.

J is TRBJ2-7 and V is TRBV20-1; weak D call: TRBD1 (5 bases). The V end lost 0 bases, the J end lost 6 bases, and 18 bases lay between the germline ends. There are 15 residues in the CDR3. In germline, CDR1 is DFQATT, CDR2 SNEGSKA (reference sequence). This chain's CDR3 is CSARESGRGLREQYF. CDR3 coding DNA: TGCAGTGCTAGAGAGTCTGGTAGGGGCCTTCGCGAGCAGTACTTC.

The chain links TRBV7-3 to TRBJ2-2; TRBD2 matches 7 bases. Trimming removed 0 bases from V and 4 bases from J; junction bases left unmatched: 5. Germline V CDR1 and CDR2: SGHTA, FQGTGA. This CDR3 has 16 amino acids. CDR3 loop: CASSLTSGAGTGELFF. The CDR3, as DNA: TGTGCCAGCAGCTTAACGAGCGGGGCGGGCACCGGGGAGCTGTTTTTT.

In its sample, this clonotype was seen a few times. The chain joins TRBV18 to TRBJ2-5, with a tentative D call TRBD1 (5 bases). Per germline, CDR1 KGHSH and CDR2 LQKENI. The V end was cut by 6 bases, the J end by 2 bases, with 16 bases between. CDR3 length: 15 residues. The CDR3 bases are TGTGCCAGCTCGCCTGATCAGACAGTACAAGAGACCCAGTACTTC. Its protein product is CASSPDQTVQETQYF. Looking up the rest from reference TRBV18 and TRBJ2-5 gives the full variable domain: NAGVMQNPRHLVRRRGQEARLRCSPMKGHSHVYWYRQLPEEGLKFMVYLQKENIIDESGMPKERFSAEFPKEGPSILRIQQVVRGDSAAYFCASSPDQTVQETQYFGPGTRLLVL.

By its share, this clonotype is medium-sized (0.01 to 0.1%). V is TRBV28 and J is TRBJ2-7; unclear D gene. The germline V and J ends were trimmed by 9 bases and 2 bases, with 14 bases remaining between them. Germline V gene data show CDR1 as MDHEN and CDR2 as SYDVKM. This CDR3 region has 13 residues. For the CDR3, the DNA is TGTGCCAGGCCGACGGAACGAGCCTACGAGCAGTACGTC. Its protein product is CARPTERAYEQYV.

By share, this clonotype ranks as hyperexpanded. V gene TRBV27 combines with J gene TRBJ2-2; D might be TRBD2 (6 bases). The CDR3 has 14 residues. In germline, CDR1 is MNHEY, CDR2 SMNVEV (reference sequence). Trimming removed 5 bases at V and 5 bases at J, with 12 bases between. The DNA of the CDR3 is TGTGCCAGCAGTAGGAGGGGCGGGACCGGGGAGCTGTTTTTT. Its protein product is CASSRRGGTGELFF.

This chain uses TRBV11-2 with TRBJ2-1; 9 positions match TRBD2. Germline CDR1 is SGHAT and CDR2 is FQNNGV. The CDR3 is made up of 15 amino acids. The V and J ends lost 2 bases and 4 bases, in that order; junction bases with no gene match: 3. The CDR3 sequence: CASSLPSGGYNEQFF. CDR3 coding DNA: TGTGCCAGCAGCTTACCCAGCGGGGGGTACAATGAGCAGTTCTTC.

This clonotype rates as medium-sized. The CDR3, as DNA: TGTGCCAGCAGTTACTCCGCACAGAGCACAGATACGCAGTATTTT. Protein product: CASSYSAQSTDTQYF. The genes are TRBV6-6 and TRBJ2-3; no clear D gene. From germline, CDR1 is MNHNY and CDR2 SVGAGI (reference sequence). The CDR3 totals 15 residues. The V end lost 0 bases, the J end lost 0 bases, and 7 bases lay between the germline ends.

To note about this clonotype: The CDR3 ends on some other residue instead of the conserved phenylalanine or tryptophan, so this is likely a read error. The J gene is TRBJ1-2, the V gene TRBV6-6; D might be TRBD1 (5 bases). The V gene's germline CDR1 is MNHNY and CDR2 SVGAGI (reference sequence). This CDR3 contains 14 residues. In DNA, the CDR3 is TGTGCTAGCAGTTACTCGGGGACGAACTATGGCTACACCTAC. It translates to CASSYSGTNYGYTY.

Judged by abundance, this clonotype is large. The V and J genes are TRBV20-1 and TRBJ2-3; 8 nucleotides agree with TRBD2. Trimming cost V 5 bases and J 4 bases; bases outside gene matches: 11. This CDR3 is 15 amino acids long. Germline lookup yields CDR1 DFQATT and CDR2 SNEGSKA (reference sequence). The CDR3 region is CSAGAREVGADTQYF. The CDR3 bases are TGCAGTGCTGGGGCGCGGGAGGTAGGGGCAGATACGCAGTATTTT.

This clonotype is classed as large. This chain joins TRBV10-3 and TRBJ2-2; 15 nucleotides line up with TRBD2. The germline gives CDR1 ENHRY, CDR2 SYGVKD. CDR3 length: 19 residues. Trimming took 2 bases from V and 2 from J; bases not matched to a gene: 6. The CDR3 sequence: CAISEPRTSGRDNTGELFF. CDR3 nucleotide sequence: TGTGCCATCAGTGAGCCAAGGACTAGCGGGAGGGACAACACCGGGGAGCTGTTTTTT.

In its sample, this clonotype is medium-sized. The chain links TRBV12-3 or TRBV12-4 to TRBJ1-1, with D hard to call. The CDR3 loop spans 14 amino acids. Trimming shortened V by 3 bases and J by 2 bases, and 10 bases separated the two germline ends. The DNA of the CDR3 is TGTGCCAGCAGTTTTGGCCGGGGAAACACTGAAGCTTTCTTT. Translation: CASSFGRGNTEAFF.